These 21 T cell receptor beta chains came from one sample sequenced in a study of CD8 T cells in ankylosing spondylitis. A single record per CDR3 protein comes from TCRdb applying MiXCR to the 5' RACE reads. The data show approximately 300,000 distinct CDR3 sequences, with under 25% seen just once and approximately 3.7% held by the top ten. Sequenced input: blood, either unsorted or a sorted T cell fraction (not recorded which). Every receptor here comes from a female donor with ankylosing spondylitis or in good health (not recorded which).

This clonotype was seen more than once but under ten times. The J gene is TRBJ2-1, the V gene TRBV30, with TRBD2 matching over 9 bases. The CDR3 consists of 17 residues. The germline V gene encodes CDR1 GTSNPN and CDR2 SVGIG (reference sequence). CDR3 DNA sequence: TGTGGCCGGGGCGGCGGGAGGGCCGGTAGATCCTACAATGAGCAGTTCTTC. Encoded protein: CGRGGGRAGRSYNEQFF.

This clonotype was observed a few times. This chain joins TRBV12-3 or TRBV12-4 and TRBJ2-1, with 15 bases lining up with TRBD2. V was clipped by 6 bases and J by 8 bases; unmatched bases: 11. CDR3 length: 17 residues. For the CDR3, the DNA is TGTGCCAGCAGAAGGACTAGCGGGAGGGCAGTTAGCCATGAGCAGTTCTTC. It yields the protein CASRRTSGRAVSHEQFF.

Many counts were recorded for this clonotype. The CDR3 bases are TGTGCCAGCAGCCGTGGTACCTACGAGCAGTACTTC. Its translation is CASSRGTYEQYF. The chain combines TRBV6-2 or TRBV6-3 with TRBJ2-7; D gene uncertain. Deletions cut 6 bases from V and 2 bases from J, with 8 bases between. CDR1 is MNHEY, CDR2 SVGEGT, per germline. The CDR3 is made up of 12 amino acids.

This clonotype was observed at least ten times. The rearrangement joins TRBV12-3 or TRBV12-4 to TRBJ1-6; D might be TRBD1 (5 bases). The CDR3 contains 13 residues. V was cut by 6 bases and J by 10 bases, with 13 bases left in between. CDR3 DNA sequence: TGTGCCAGCAGCCCAGGGCACAGATCACCCCTCCACTTT. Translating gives CASSPGHRSPLHF.

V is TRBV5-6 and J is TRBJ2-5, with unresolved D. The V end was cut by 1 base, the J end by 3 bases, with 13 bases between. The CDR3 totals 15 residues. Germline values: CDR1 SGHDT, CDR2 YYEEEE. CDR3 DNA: TGTGCCAGCAGCTTGATAGACATGTCGAAAGAGACCCAGTACTTC. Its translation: CASSLIDMSKETQYF.

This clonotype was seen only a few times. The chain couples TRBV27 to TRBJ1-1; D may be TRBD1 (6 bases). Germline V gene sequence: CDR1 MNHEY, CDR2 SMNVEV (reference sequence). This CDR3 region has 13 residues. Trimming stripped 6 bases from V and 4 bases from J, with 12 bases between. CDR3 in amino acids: CASRIIRGTEAFF. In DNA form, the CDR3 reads TGTGCCAGCAGAATAATCAGGGGCACTGAAGCTTTCTTT.

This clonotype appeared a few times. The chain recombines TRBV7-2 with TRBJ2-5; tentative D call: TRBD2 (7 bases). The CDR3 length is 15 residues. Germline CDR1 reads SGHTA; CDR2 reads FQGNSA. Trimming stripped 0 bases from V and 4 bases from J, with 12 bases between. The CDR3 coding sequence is TGTGCCAGCAGCTTAGCGGGGGGGACAATAGAGACCCAGTACTTC. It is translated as CASSLAGGTIETQYF.

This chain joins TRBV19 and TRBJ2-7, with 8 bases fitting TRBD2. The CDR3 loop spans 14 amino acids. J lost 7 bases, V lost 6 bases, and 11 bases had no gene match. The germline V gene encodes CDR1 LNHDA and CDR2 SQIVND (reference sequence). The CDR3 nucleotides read TGTGCCAGTAGCCGAGCGGGGGAACATGAGGAGCAGTACTTC. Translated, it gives CASSRAGEHEEQYF. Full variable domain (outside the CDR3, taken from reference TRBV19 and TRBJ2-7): DGGITQSPKYLFRKEGQNVTLSCEQNLNHDAMYWYRQDPGQGLRLIYYSQIVNDFQKGDIAEGYSVSREKKESFPLTVTSAQKNPTAFYLCASSRAGEHEEQYFGPGTRLTVT.

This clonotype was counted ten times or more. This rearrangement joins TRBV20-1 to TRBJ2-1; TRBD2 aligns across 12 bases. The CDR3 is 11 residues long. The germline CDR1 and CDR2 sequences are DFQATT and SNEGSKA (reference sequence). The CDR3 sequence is CRGLAGKEQFF. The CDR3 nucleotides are TGCAGGGGACTAGCGGGTAAAGAGCAGTTCTTC.

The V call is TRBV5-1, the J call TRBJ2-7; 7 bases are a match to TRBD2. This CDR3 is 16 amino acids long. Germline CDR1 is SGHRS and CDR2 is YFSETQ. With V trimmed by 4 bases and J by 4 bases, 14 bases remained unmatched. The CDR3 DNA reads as TGCGCCAGCAGCCCGGCTTGGCTAGCGGACCCATACGAGCAGTACTTC. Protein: CASSPAWLADPYEQYF.

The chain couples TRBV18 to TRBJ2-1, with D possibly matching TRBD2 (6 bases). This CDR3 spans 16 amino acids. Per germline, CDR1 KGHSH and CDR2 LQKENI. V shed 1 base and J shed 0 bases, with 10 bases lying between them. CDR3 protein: CASSPLRTTSYNEQFF. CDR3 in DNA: TGTGCCAGCTCACCACTCCGGACTACCTCCTACAATGAGCAGTTCTTC.

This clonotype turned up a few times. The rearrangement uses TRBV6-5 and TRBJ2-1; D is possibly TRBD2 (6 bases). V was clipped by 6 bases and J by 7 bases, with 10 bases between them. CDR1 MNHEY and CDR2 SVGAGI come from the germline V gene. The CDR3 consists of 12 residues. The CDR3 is CASSPGGNEQFF. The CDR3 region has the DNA TGTGCCAGCAGCCCCGGGGGAAATGAGCAGTTCTTC.

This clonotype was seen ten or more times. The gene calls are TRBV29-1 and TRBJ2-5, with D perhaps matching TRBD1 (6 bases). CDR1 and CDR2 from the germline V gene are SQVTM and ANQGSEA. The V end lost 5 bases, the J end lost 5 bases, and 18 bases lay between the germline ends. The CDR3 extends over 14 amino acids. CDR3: CSVHHMDRMETQYF. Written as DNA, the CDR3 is TGCAGCGTTCATCATATGGACAGAATGGAGACCCAGTACTTC.

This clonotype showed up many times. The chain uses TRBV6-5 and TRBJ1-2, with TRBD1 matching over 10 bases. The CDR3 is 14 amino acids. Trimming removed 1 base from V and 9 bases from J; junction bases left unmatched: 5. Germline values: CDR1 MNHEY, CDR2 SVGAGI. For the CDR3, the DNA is TGTGCCAGCAGTTACTTTGGGACAGGGGATAGCTACACCTTC. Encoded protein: CASSYFGTGDSYTF.

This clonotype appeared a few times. The CDR3 region is CASSPNFKEDSAIEQFF. DNA of the CDR3: TGTGCCAGCAGCCCCAACTTCAAGGAAGACTCAGCCATTGAGCAGTTCTTC. This chain uses TRBV7-9 with TRBJ2-1, with D hard to call. This CDR3 comprises 17 residues. Germline-derived CDR1 and CDR2 are SEHNR and FQNEAQ (reference sequence). V lost 5 bases and J 9 bases, leaving 26 bases between the germline ends.

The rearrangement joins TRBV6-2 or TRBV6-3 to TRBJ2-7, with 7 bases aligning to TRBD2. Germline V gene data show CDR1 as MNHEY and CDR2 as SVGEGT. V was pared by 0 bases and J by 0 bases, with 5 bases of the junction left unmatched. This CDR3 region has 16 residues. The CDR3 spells CASSYSGRGSSYEQYF. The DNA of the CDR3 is TGTGCCAGCAGTTACTCTGGGAGGGGAAGCTCCTACGAGCAGTACTTC.

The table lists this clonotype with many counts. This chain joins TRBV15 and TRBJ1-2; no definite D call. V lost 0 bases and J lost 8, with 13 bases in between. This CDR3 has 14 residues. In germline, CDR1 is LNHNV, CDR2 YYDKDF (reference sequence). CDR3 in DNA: TGTGCCACCAGCAGAGATCTGGCCCCCGGCGGCTACACCTTC. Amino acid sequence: CATSRDLAPGGYTF.

CDR3 bases: TGTGCCTGGAGTGTAAGGTACAGGGCAGATGACGAGCAGTACTTC. Translated: CAWSVRYRADDEQYF. This rearrangement joins TRBV30 to TRBJ2-7; tentatively, D is TRBD1 (6 bases). Trimming stripped 0 bases from V and 5 bases from J, with 17 bases between. CDR3 length equals 15 residues. The germline CDR1 and CDR2 sequences are GTSNPN and SVGIG (reference sequence).

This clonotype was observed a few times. The CDR3 bases are TGTGCCACCAGTGGTTCCTACGGACCCCACGAGCAGTACTTC. Translating gives CATSGSYGPHEQYF. The rearrangement links TRBV24-1 to TRBJ2-7; the D is unclear. The CDR3 has 14 residues. CDR1 KGHDR and CDR2 SFDVKD come from the germline V gene. Deletions cut 5 bases from V and 5 bases from J, with 15 bases between.

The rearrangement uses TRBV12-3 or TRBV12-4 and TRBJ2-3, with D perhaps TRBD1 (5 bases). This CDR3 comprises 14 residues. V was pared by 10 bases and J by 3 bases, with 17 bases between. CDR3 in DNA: TGTGCCATCTCAGCAGGGTGGGGAACAGATACGCAGTATTTT. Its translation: CAISAGWGTDTQYF.

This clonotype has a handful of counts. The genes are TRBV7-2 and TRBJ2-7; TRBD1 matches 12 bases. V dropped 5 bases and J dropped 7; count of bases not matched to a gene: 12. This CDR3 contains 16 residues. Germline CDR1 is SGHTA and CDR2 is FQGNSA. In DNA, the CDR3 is TGTGCCAGCAGCCCTAGCCTAGGGACAGGGGGCTTGGAGCAGTACTTC. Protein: CASSPSLGTGGLEQYF.